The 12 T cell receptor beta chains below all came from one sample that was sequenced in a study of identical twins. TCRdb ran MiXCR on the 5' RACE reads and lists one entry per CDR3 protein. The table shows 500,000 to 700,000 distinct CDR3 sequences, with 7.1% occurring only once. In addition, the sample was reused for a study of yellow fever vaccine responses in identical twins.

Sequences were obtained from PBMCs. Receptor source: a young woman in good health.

CDR3 in DNA: TGTGCCAGCAGTTTTGGGCGGGCATACACAGATACGCAGTATTTT. Translating it yields CASSFGRAYTDTQYF. This chain connects TRBV12-3 or TRBV12-4 to TRBJ2-3, with D tentatively TRBD2 (5 bases). The CDR3 runs to 15 residues. Trimming removed 3 bases at V and 2 bases at J, with 12 bases between.

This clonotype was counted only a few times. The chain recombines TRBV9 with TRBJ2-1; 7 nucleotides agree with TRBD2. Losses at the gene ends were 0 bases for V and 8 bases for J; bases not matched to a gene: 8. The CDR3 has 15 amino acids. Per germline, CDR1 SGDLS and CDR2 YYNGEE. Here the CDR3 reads CASSVGPGEGDEQFF. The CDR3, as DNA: TGTGCCAGCAGCGTAGGGCCGGGGGAGGGCGATGAGCAGTTCTTC. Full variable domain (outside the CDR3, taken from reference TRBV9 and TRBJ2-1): DSGVTQTPKHLITATGQRVTLRCSPRSGDLSVYWYQQSLDQGLQFLIQYYNGEERAKGNILERFSAQQFPDLHSELNLSSLELGDSALYFCASSVGPGEGDEQFFGPGTRLTVL.

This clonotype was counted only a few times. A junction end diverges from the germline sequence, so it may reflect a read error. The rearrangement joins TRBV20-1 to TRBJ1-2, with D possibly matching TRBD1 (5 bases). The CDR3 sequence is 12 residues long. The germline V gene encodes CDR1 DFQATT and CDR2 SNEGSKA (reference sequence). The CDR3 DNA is TGCAGTGCTAGAGGGCAGGGTGGTCGCTACACTTTC. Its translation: CSARGQGGRYTF.

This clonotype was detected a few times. DNA for the CDR3: TGCAGTGCTAGAGCCGAGGGATCGGCTGGAAACACCATATATTTT. Translating it yields CSARAEGSAGNTIYF. The chain recombines TRBV20-1 with TRBJ1-3; no clear D gene. CDR3 size: 15 residues. V lost 1 base and J 2 bases, leaving 12 bases between the germline ends. CDR1 is DFQATT, CDR2 SNEGSKA, per germline (reference sequence).

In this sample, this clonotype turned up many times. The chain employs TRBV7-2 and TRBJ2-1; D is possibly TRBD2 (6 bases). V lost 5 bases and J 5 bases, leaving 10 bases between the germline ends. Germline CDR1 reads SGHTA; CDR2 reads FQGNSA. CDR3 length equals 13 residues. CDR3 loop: CASSRGVNNEQFF. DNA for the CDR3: TGTGCCAGCAGCCGCGGGGTTAACAATGAGCAGTTCTTC.

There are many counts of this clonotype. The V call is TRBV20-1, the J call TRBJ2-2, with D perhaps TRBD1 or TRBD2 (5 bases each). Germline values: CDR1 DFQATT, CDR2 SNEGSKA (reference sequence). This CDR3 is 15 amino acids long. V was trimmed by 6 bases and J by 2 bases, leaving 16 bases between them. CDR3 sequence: CSAPGSRGNTGELFF. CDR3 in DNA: TGCAGTGCCCCGGGGTCGAGGGGTAACACCGGGGAGCTGTTTTTT.

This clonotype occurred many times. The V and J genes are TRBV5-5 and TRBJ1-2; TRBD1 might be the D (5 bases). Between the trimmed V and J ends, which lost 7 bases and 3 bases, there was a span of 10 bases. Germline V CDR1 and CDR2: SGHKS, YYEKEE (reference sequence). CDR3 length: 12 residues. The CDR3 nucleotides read TGTGCCAGCCAAGGGACTGACTATGGCTACACCTTC. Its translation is CASQGTDYGYTF.

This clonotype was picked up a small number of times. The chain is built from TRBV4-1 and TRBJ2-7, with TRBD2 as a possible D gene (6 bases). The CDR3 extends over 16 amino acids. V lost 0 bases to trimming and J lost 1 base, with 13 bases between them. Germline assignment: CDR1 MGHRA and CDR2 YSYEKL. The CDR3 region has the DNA TGCGCCAGCAGCCAAGAATTCGGGGGATATTCCTACGAGCAGTACGTC. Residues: CASSQEFGGYSYEQYV.

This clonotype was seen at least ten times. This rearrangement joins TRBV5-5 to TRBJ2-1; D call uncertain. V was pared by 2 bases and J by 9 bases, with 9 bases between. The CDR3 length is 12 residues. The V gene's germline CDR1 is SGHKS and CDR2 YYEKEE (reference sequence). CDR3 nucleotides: TGTGCCAGCAGCTTAGTAATCGGTGAGCAGTTCTTC. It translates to CASSLVIGEQFF. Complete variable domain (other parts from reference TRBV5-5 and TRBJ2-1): DAGVTQSPTHLIKTRGQQVTLRCSPISGHKSVSWYQQVLGQGPQFIFQYYEKEERGRGNFPDRFSARQFPNYSSELNVNALLLGDSALYLCASSLVIGEQFFGPGTRLTVL.

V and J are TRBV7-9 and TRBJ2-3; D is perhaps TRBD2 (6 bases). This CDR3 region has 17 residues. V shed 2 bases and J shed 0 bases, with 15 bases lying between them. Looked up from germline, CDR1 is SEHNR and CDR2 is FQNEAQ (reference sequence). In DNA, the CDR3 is TGTGCCAGCAGCTTACGCCGACTAGAACAGAGCACAGATACGCAGTATTTT. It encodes CASSLRRLEQSTDTQYF. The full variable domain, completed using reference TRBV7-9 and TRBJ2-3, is DTGVSQNPRHKITKRGQNVTFRCDPISEHNRLYWYRQTLGQGPEFLTYFQNEAQLEKSRLLSDRFSAERPKGSFSTLEIQRTEQGDSAMYLCASSLRRLEQSTDTQYFGPGTRLTVL.

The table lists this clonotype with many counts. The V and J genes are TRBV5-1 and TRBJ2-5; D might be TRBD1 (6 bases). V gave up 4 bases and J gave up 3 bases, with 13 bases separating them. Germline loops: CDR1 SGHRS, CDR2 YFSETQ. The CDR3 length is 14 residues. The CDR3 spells CASSPSRTEETQYF. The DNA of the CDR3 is TGCGCCAGCAGCCCTTCTAGGACAGAAGAGACCCAGTACTTC. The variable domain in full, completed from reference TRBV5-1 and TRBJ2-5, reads KAGVTQTPRYLIKTRGQQVTLSCSPISGHRSVSWYQQTPGQGLQFLFEYFSETQRNKGNFPGRFSGRQFSNSRSEMNVSTLELGDSALYLCASSPSRTEETQYFGPGTRLLVL.

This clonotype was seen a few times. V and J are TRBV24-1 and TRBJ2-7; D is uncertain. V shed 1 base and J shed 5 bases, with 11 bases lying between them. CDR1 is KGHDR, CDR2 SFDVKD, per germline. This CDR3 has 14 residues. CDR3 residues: CATSDFGLDDEQYF. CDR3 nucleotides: TGTGCCACCAGTGATTTTGGCCTGGACGACGAGCAGTACTTC.